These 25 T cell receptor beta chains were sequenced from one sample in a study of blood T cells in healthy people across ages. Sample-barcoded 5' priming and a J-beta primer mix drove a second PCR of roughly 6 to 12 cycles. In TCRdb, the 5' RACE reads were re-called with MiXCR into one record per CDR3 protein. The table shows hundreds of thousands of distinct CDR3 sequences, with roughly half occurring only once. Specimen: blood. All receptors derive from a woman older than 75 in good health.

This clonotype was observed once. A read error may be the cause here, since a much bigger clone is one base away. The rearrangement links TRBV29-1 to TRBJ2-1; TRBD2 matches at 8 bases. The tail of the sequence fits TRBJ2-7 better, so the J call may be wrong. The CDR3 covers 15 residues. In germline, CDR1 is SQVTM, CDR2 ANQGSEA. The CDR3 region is CSADAREGVYNEQYF. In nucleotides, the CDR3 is TGCAGCGCTGACGCTCGGGAGGGGGTTTACAATGAGCAGTACTTC.

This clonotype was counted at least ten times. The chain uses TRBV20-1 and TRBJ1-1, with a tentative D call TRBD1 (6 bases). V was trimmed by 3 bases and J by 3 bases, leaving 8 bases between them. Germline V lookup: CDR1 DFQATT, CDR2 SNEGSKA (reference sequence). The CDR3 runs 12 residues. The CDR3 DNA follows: TGCAGTGCTAGCGCAGGGGACACTGAAGCTTTCTTT. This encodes CSASAGDTEAFF.

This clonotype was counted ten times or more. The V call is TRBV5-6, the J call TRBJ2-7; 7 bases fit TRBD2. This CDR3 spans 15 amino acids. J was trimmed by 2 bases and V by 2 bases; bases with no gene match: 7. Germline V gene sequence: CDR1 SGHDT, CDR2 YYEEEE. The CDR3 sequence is CASSFPSGSTYEQYF. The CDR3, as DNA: TGTGCCAGCAGCTTCCCTAGCGGATCAACCTACGAGCAGTACTTC.

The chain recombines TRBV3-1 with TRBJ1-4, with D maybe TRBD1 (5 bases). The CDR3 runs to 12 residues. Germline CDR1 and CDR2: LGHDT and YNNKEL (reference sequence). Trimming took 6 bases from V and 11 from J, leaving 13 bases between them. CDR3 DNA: TGTGCCAGCAGGGGGTCCCGGGGGAAACTGTTTTTT. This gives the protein CASRGSRGKLFF. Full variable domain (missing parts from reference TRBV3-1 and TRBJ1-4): DTAVSQTPKYLVTQMGNDKSIKCEQNLGHDTMYWYKQDSKKFLKIMFSYNNKELIINETVPNRFSPKSPDKAHLNLHINSLELGDSAVYFCASRGSRGKLFFGSGTQLSVL.

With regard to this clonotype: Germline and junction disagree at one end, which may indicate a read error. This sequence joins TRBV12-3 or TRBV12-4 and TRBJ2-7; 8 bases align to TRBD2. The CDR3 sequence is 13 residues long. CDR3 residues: CASRLAGTHEQYF. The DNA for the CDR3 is TGTGCCAGCAGGTTAGCGGGAACCCACGAGCAGTACTTC.

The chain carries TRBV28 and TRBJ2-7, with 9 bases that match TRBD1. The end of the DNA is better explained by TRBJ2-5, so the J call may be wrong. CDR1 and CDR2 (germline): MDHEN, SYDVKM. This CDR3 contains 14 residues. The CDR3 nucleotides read TGTGCCAGCAATCCGACAGGGGGTGAAGAGACCCAGTACTTC. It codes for CASNPTGGEETQYF.

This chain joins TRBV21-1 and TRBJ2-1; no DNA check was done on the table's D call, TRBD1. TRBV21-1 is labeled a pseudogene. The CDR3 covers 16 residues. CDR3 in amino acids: CASSKIRQGKNNEQFF. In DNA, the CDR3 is TGTGCCAGCAGCAAAATACGACAGGGGAAAAACAATGAGCAGTTCTTC.

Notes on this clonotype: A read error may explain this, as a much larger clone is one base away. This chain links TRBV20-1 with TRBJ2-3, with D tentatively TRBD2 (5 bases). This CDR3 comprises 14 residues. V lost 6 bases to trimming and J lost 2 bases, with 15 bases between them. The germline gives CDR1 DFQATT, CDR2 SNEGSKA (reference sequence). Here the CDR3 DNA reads TGCAGTGCCCTAACACGGGGTAACACAGATACGCAGTATTTT. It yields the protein CSALTRGNTDTQYF.

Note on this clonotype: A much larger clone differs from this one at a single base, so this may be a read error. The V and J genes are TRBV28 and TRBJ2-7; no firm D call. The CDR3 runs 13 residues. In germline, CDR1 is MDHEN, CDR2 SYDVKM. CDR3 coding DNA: TGTGCCAGCTTAGATACAGTCTCCTACGAGCGGTACTTC. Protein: CASLDTVSYERYF.

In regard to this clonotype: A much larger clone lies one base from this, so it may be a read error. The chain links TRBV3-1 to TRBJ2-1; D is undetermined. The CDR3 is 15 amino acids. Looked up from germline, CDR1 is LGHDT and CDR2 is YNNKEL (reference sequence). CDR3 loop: CASSQEAGSYNEQLF. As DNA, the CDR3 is TGTGCCAGCAGCCAAGAAGCCGGCTCCTACAATGAGCAGCTCTTC.

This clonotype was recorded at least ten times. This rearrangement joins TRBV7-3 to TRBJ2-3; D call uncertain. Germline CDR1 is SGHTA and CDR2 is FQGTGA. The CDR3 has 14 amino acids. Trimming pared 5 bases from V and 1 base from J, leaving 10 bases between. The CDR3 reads CASSGPSRTDTQYF. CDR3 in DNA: TGTGCCAGCAGCGGGCCGAGTCGCACAGATACGCAGTATTTT.

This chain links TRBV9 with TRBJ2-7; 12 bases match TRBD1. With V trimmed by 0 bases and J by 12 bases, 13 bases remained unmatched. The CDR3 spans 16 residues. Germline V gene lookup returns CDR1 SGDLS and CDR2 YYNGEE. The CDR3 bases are TGTGCCAGCAGCGTAGGGGGACAGGGGGCCAGGGAGACCCTGTACTTC. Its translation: CASSVGGQGARETLYF. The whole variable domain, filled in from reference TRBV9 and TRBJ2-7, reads DSGVTQTPKHLITATGQRVTLRCSPRSGDLSVYWYQQSLDQGLQFLIQYYNGEERAKGNILERFSAQQFPDLHSELNLSSLELGDSALYFCASSVGGQGARETLYFGPGTRLTVT.

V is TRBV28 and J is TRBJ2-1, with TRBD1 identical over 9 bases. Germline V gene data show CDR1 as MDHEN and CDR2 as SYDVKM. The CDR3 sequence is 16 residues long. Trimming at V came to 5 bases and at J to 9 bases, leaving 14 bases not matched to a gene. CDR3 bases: TGTGCCAGCAGTGCCCTCGATTCCACAGGGGGCAGTGAGCAGTTCTTC. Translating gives CASSALDSTGGSEQFF.

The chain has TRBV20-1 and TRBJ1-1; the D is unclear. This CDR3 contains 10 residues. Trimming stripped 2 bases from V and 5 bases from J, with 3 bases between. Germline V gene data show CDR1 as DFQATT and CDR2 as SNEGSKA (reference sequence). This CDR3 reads CSARKTEAFF. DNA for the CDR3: TGCAGTGCTAGAAAAACTGAAGCTTTCTTT.

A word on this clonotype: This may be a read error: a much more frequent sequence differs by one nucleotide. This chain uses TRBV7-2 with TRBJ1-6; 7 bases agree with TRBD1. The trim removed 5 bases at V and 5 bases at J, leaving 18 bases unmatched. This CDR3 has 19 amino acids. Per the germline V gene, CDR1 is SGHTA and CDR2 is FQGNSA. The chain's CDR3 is CASSPSRDSSSTHNSPLHF. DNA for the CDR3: TGTGCCAGCAGCCCTAGTAGGGACAGCTCCTCCACTCATAATTCACCCCTCCACTTT.

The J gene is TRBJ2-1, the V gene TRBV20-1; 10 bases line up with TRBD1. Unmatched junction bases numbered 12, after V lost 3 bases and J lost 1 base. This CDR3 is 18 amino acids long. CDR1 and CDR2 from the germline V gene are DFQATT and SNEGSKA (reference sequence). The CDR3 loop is CSASWDRGLASSYNEQFF. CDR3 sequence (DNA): TGCAGTGCTAGCTGGGACAGGGGCTTGGCGAGTTCCTACAATGAGCAGTTCTTC.

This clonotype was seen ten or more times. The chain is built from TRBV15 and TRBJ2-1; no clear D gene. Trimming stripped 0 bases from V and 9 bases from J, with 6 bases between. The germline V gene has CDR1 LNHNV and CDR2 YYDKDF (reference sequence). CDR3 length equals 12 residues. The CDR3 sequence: CATSRDRREQFF. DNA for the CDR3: TGTGCCACCAGCAGAGATAGGCGTGAGCAGTTCTTC.

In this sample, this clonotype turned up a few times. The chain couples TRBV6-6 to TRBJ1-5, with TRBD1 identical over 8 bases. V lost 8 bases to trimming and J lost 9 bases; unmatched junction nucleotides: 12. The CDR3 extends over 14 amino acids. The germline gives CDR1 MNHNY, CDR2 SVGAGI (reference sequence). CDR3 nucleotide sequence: TGTGCCAGCGCAGGGGGCTTAAAGAGTGGGCCCCAGCATTTT. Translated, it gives CASAGGLKSGPQHF.

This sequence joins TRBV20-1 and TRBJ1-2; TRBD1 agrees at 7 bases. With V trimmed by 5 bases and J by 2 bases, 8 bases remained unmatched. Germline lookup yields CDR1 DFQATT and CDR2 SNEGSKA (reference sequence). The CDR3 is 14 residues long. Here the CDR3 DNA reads TGCAGTGCTGATACAGGGGAGATCAACTATGGCTACACCTTC. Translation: CSADTGEINYGYTF.

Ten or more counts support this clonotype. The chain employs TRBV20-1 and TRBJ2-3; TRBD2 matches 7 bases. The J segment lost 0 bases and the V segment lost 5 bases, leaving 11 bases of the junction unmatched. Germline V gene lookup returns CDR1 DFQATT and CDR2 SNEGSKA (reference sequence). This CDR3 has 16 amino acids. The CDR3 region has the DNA TGCAGTGCTCGAAGCGGGAACCGTCTTAGCACAGATACGCAGTATTTT. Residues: CSARSGNRLSTDTQYF.

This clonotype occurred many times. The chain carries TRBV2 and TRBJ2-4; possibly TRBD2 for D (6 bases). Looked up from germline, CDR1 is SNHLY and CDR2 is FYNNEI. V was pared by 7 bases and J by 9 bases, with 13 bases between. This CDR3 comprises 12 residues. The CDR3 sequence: CASTPDSGIQYF. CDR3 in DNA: TGTGCCAGCACCCCAGATAGCGGCATTCAGTACTTC.

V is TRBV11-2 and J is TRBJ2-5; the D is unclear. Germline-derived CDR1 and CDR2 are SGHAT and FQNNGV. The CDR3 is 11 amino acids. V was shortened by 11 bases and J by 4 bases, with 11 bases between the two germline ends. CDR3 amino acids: CASLIGETQYF. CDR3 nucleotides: TGTGCCTCCTTGATTGGAGAGACCCAGTACTTC.

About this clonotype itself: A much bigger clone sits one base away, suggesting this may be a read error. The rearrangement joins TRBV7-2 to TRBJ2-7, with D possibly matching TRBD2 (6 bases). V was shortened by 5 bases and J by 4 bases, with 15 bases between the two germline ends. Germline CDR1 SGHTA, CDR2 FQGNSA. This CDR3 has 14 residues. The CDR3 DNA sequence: TGTGCCAGCAGCGGGGCGGGGCTTTCATACGAGCAGTACTTC. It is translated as CASSGAGLSYEQYF.

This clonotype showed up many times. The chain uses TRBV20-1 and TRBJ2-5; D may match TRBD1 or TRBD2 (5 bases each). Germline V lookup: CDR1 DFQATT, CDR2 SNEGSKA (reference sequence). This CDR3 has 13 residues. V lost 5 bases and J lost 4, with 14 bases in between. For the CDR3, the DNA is TGCAGTGCTCCCCTCCGGGGCCGAGAGACCCAGTACTTC. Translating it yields CSAPLRGRETQYF.

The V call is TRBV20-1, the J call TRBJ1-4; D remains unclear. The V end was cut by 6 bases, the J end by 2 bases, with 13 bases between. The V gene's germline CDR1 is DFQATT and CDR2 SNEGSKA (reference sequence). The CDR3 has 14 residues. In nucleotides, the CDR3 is TGCAGTGCCGCGCCGACACCTACTAATGAAAAACTGTTTTTT. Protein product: CSAAPTPTNEKLFF.